This T cell receptor beta chain appears in the sequencing data of a study of blood T cell repertoires in COVID-19. Study context: Samples came from the United States, Italy and Spain, spanning acute and convalescent COVID-19. Sources were T cells, B-cell-depleted T cells, or PBMCs; the material itself was cDNA or gDNA.

The CDR3 totals 15 residues. The V end was cut by 4 bases, the J end by 10 bases, with 20 bases between. Germline values: CDR1 LGHNA, CDR2 YNFKEQ. TCRdb keeps only in-frame clones here, not all; method: immunoSEQ multiplex PCR. The data show about 170,000 clones, with approximately 87% seen just once and about 4.6% held by the top ten. Participant age was roughly 18 to 95 years, and participants resided in about two dozen US areas. In Cohort 3, a recovered donor had either two negative PCRs, clearance, or symptom resolution. The V gene is TRBV4-2, the J gene TRBJ2-1; perhaps TRBD2 as D (5 bases). Material for sequencing was PBMCs or T cells enriched from blood (not recorded which). This TCR was sampled from a woman in her forties or fifties who had recovered from COVID-19. The CDR3 sequence: CASSRADARTGEQFF. For the CDR3, the DNA is TGTGCCAGCAGCCGCGCCGACGCCAGGACGGGAGAGCAGTTCTTC.